This T cell receptor (beta chain) is from a study of vaccination and CD4 T cells after COVID-19. At the level of the study: Post-COVID draws followed diagnosis by a median 101 days (range 35 to 161).

J was trimmed by 4 bases and V by 5 bases; bases with no gene match: 3. The CDR3 totals 14 residues. The germline V gene encodes CDR1 LNHDA and CDR2 SQIVND (reference sequence). This clonotype was counted a few times. Its cognate antigen is unknown. Sequencing of cultured CD4+ T cell DNA used the Oncomine TCR Beta short-read assay. A single record per CDR3 protein comes from TCRdb applying MiXCR to the PCR reads. Of roughly 17,000 distinct CDR3 sequences detected, approximately 50% appear once; the ten largest clones hold more than 3%. Treatment noted: roughly 10-day PBMC culture with coronavirus spike peptide pools or control peptides (ViraFEST assay). ViraFEST used peptide pools to expand antigen-specific T cells and subsequently sequenced their TCRs. Findings of the study overall: Post-vaccination reactive clonotypes (median 38) did not differ significantly from post-infection (under 22). Among those convalescent, a median around 86% of reactive clones emerged solely post-vaccination.

J is TRBJ2-5 and V is TRBV19, with 11 bases aligning to TRBD1. This TCR derives from a human donor who had recovered from COVID-19. Material: CD4+ T cells from blood, cultured in vitro, obtained before SARS-CoV-2 vaccination. The CDR3 DNA reads as TGTGCCAGTAGTCCGGGGACAGGGGGAGAGACCCAGTACTTC. Its translation is CASSPGTGGETQYF.